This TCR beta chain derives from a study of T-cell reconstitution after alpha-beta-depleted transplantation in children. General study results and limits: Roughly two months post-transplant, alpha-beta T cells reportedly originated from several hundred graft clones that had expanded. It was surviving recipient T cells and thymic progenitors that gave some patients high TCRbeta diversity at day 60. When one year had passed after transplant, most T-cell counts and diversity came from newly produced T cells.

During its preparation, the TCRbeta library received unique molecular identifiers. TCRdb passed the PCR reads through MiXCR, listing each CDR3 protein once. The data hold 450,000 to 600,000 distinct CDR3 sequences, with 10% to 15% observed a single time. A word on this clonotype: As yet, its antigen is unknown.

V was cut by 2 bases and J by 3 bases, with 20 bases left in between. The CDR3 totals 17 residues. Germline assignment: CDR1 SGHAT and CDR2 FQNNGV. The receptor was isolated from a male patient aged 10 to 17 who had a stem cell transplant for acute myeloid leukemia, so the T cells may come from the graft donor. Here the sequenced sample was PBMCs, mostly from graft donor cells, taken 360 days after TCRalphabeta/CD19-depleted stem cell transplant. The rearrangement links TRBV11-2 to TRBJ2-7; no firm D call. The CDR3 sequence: CASSLTFSRVTNYEQYF. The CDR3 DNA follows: TGTGCCAGCAGCTTAACCTTCAGTCGAGTCACAAACTACGAGCAGTACTTC.